The clone carrying this TCR beta chain was seen a single time. These data are taken from a study of long-term antiretroviral therapy in people with HIV. Sequencing relied on immunoSEQ assay v3.0, run at survey level. Only in-frame clones appear in the TCRdb table, and some are missing; sequencing was by immunoSEQ multiplex PCR. The sample holds around 30,000 clones, approximately 85% seen once. CDR1 is SGHRS, CDR2 YFSETQ, per germline. The CDR3 spans 14 residues. Trimming pared 0 bases from V and 3 bases from J, leaving 6 bases between. The material was unsorted PBMCs, obtained around 3.3 years after starting antiretroviral therapy. This receptor was identified in a man aged 18 to 30 with HIV. This chain links TRBV5-1 with TRBJ2-2, with D hard to call. DNA for the CDR3: TGCGCCAGCAGCTTGGTTAGCTACACCGGGGAGCTGTTTTTT. Its translation is CASSLVSYTGELFF.